The 7 T cell receptor beta chains listed next were all sequenced from one sample in a study of tumor-infiltrating lymphocytes in localized non-small cell lung cancer. Clones were read by immunoSEQ multiplex PCR, and TCRdb kept only the in-frame ones, dropping some. The sample records almost 5,000 clones, about 70% being singletons. Sequencing was carried out using lung tumor tissue. The receptors come from a human donor with non-small cell lung cancer.

This clone was seen a handful of times. The chain couples TRBV2 to TRBJ1-1; the D is unclear. The germline gives CDR1 SNHLY, CDR2 FYNNEI. The V gene lost 6 bases and the J gene lost 1 base, with 9 bases spanning the gap. CDR3 length: 13 residues. CDR3 sequence: CASSGFRNTEAFF. The CDR3, as DNA: TGTGCCAGCAGCGGTTTTCGGAACACTGAAGCTTTCTTT. The variable domain in full, with the rest retrieved from reference TRBV2 and TRBJ1-1, is EPEVTQTPSHQVTQMGQEVILRCVPISNHLYFYWYRQILGQKVEFLVSFYNNEISEKSEIFDDQFSVERPDGSNFTLKIRSTKLEDSAMYFCASSGFRNTEAFFGQGTRLTVV.

This chain connects TRBV4-3 to TRBJ2-1, with 10 nucleotides matching TRBD1. V lost 2 bases to trimming and J lost 12 bases; unmatched junction nucleotides: 7. The CDR3 loop spans 14 amino acids. Germline V gene lookup returns CDR1 LGHNA and CDR2 YSLEER. Here the CDR3 reads CASSQMGQGTLQFF. The CDR3 nucleotides read TGCGCCAGCAGCCAAATGGGACAGGGGACTTTGCAGTTCTTC.

This clone was counted between two and nine times. V and J are TRBV11-2 and TRBJ2-7; possibly TRBD2 for D (5 bases). Looked up from germline, CDR1 is SGHAT and CDR2 is FQNNGV. The CDR3 covers 15 residues. V was pared by 3 bases and J by 9 bases, with 21 bases between. CDR3: CASSLTAGHPRGQYV. DNA for the CDR3: TGTGCCAGCAGCTTGACGGCGGGCCACCCCCGGGGGCAGTACGTC.

This sequence joins TRBV7-8 and TRBJ1-5, with D unresolved. Germline lookup yields CDR1 SGHVS and CDR2 FQNEAQ. Trimming took 5 bases from V and 2 from J, leaving 16 bases between them. The CDR3 is made up of 16 amino acids. CDR3 residues: CASSPYATGGNQPQHF. The CDR3 nucleotides are TGTGCCAGCAGCCCGTACGCTACGGGAGGCAATCAGCCCCAGCATTTT.

The rearrangement uses TRBV12-5 and TRBJ2-7; 12 bases match TRBD2. CDR1 is LGHNT and CDR2 is FRNRAP in the germline V gene. V shed 0 bases, J shed 3 bases, and the junction held 6 bases outside the gene matches. The CDR3 is 17 residues long. The CDR3 is CASGLVATSGSDYEQYV. In nucleotides, the CDR3 is TGTGCTAGTGGTTTGGTCGCGACTAGCGGGAGTGACTACGAGCAGTACGTC.

The chain recombines TRBV7-2 with TRBJ2-7; TRBD1 might be the D (5 bases). The CDR3 contains 15 residues. V was trimmed by 1 base and J by 6 bases, leaving 16 bases between them. CDR1 is SGHTA and CDR2 is FQGNSA in the germline V gene. As DNA, the CDR3 is TGTGCCAGCAGCTTAGAGGGGATGGGCCTTCGCGAGCAGTACTTC. Its translation: CASSLEGMGLREQYF. Based on the CDR3 plus reference TRBV7-2 and TRBJ2-7, the full variable domain is GAGVSQSPSNKVTEKGKDVELRCDPISGHTALYWYRQSLGQGLEFLIYFQGNSAPDKSGLPSDRFSAERTGGSVSTLTIQRTQQEDSAVYLCASSLEGMGLREQYFGPGTRLTVT.

The genes are TRBV27 and TRBJ1-4; D is undetermined. The germline gives CDR1 MNHEY, CDR2 SMNVEV (reference sequence). The length of the CDR3 is 13 residues. Trimming cost V 5 bases and J 8 bases, with 12 bases left between them. CDR3 amino acids: CASSGRAGEKLFF. The CDR3 DNA reads TGTGCCAGCAGTGGGAGGGCGGGAGAAAAACTGTTTTTT.